This TCR beta chain was retrieved from a study of shared clonotypes between healthy human individuals (dated by TCRdb to the early 2020s). Describing the broader study: The cohort included three men and two women between 18 and 49 years of age. For each donor, CD4 naive and CD4 memory were each run on three plates, CD8 naive on two plates, and CD8 memory on one plate. The study deeply sequenced blood TCR repertoires of about 5 healthy adults to estimate repertoire size and the extent of clonotype sharing between individuals. To increase sequencing depth and limit assay-specific biases, TCR repertoire library preparation and sequencing were carried out by different laboratories using diverse techniques. Each donor's leukapheresis produced roughly between roughly 0.85 and 10 billion PBMCs. General findings and caveats noted by the study authors: Because the study included only a small number of donors, the genetic and exposure-history diversity represented was limited. About 5% of naive CD4, 3.5% of naive CD8, roughly 2.4% of memory CD4, and roughly 0.4% of memory CD8 clonotypes were shared across several donors. Sampling was restricted to blood, and TCR repertoires in tissue are likely to differ from TCR repertoires in blood. Higher generation probabilities were observed for clonotypes shared by all four sorted-subset donors than for non-shared clonotypes. Pairwise subsampling indicated that sequencing depth was expected to affect the degree of clonotype sharing among donors. Larger estimated clonotype richness was generally found for naive subsets than for memory subsets. Even with the large sequencing depth, rarefaction of the sorted-subset datasets indicated that sequencing was incomplete.

CD8 naive samples were obtained by positive selection for CCR7 among CD45RO-negative cells, yielding a CD45RA+CCR7+ population from which TemRA cells were excluded. Donors were healthy HIV-negative adults with no recently reported acute infections or vaccinations. All donors were Caucasian adults living in Nashville, Tennessee, USA. Blood was obtained by leukapheresis, after which PBMCs were separated by Ficoll-Histopaque density gradient centrifugation and cryopreserved in liquid nitrogen vapor phase. Analytical flow cytometry was used to check the purity and quantity of every magnetically sorted T cell population. Each sorted fraction had its genomic DNA isolated and then quantified by UV absorbance on a Nanodrop 2000c. Using the deep immunoSEQ assay, multiplex PCR amplified TCR CDR3 regions from genomic DNA. Genomic DNA extracted from each cell subset was distributed evenly over all wells of several immunoSEQ 96-well plates, and each plate served as one replicate. For sorted subsets, 150 to 200 ng genomic DNA, equal to 30,000 or so T cell genomes, was loaded into each replicate PCR. Purified libraries were measured with a Qubit 3.0 fluorometer, size-checked on a Bioanalyzer 2100, and measured again with the KAPA Library Quantification kit. Each immunoSEQ 96-well plate was sequenced on its own single-read 150-cycle Illumina NextSeq 550 flow cell. The paper's processing steps were these. Because only junctional sequences without quality scores were contained in the immunoSEQ output, filtering matching that applied to full-length reads could not be performed. To assign V/J genes and CDR3, sequences were annotated using PyIR, a Python wrapper for IgBLAST v1.9, with IMGT germline references. Reads with weak V/J assignments (E-value above 1e-6), missing CDR3, stop codons, out-of-frame junctions, or ambiguous translated residues were removed. V3J clonotypes were defined as sequences sharing the same inferred V gene, J gene, and CDR3 amino acid sequence. Percentage overlap between repertoires was calculated by dividing the number of shared unique clonotypes by the size of the smaller repertoire. Repertoire richness was assessed with RTK rarefaction, the Chao1 estimator, and Recon v2.1 estimates of unobserved clonotypes. For all TCRbeta clonotypes obtained by the gDNA method from a few donors, generation probabilities were computed with OLGA. The clones in this table, taken by TCRdb from immuneACCESS, are in-frame only. Not every clone is retained; where verified, under half of the shortfall comes from an unresolved V gene, and the cause of the rest is unknown. D and trimming were read from the DNA, whereas the V and J calls and clone size are those reported in that table. This sample is represented by around 2.1 million clones; approximately 94% of them were singletons. Around 1.7% of the sample belongs to the ten largest clones.

A remark on this clone: Its specific antigen is unknown. No clone much larger than this one lies a single base away; base qualities are absent. Distinct nucleotide sequences in the sample also encode this CDR3.

The specimen was naive CD8+ T cells from PBMCs. The cell subset or site label of this sample denotes: CD45RA+CCR7+. This clonotype was sampled from a man younger than 35 in good health. Some clones in this sample may be carry-over from other donors' samples.

This receptor carries the CDR3 CASSLGFTEAFF. The DNA sequence is given as TGTGCCAGCAGCTTGGGTTTCACTGAAGCTTTCTTT. The chain was built from TRBV7-8 and TRBJ1-1, with the identity of the D gene unclear. V loses 3 bases of germline sequence and J loses 4 bases, and the interval between the two ends is 6 bases. The CDR3 numbers 12 residues from cysteine through phenylalanine. The DNA shown is the 36-base CDR3, in frame from base 1. For CDR1 and CDR2, the germline V gene lists SGHVS and FQNEAQ.